The sequence of this TCR beta chain was determined in a study of cytomegalovirus exposure and HLA in healthy donors (dated 2017 in TCRdb). For the wider study: An earlier analysis of some 600 of the donors reported approximately 280 Gb of sequence data and around 120 million unique TCR beta sequences obtained from roughly 180 million T cells. HLA typing covered class I and class II loci at four-digit resolution. In a later analysis, previously published TCR beta repertoires from some 640 donors were re-analyzed and high-resolution HLA genotyping was added so that TCR occurrence patterns could be studied. In a later genetic analysis, genome-wide SNP genotypes for about 65% of the 666 donors were used, and that subset was treated as a discovery cohort. The later analysis used no new phenotypic data to find candidate immune exposures, relying instead on TCR beta sequences and their occurrence across donors. To predict cytomegalovirus infection status, the study brought together high-throughput TCR immunosequencing, statistical association of individual TCRs with disease status, and machine learning. The T cell repertoires of about 700 subjects were profiled by immunosequencing and related to cytomegalovirus serostatus. Every repertoire in the discovery cohort had been generated on one and the same sequencing platform. Alongside the repertoire data, information on donor age, sex, ethnicity and CMV serostatus was compiled. Approximately 310 gigabases of sequencing data and 80 million or so unique TCR sequences were included in an early release covering 550 to 650 HLA-typed donors. Of the roughly 400 genotyped donors, approximately 82% fell in the genetic ancestry cluster associated with self-reported Caucasian donors. Among several hundred genotyped donors of the cohort, an average of approximately 240,000 unique TCR beta nucleotide sequences was sequenced per donor, of which roughly 17% were non-productive. The aim of the study was to test whether cataloging public T cell receptors could identify signatures of past pathogen exposure. The number of typed donors differed by locus: roughly 629-640 for A, B, C, DRB1 and DQB1; approximately 530 for DQA1; 606 for DPA1; and about 450 for DPB1. Four or five DR-DQ haplotypes were handled as single units for association and clustering because linkage in the cohort was strong. To decide whether each TCR beta V gene segment behaved as functional or pseudogenic, an earlier analysis of fewer than 750 of the donors relied on high-throughput TCR beta sequencing. A separate validation cohort of over 95 different subjects was used in addition to the 666-subject first cohort. What the authors observed across the whole study: A total of 150 to 200 TCR beta chains were listed by the study as associated with cytomegalovirus. The classifier was reported to diagnose cytomegalovirus status with high specificity and sensitivity in both the original cohort and the validation cohort. A later genetic analysis reported fewer N-insertions in productive TCRs among donors in an Asian-associated ancestry cluster than the roughly 670-donor mean. A later analysis found that HLA-associated TCR beta chains were more clonally expanded and had lower generation probabilities than equally common non-associated chains. Because some donors lacked HLA typing at each locus, the association tests relied only on the typed subset. The sequencing pipeline was judged likely to have produced a cluster of highly shared sequence variants as a technical artifact. Assigning TCR associations to individual alleles was difficult when HLA alleles, especially DR and DQ, strongly co-occurred. For the cohort, immune exposure information was limited to CMV serostatus. The earlier analysis of approximately 560 of the donors excluded some 15 rarely observed V segments, including chromosome 9 orphons, because counts were too low. A later analysis found that TCR association rates varied across HLA loci, with DRB1 alleles showing the most associated TCRs and HLA-C alleles the fewest. Correlated functional status among segregating V segments might reflect linkage disequilibrium, but an unknown experimental factor could not be ruled out. While some public TCRs were present in many individuals, most TCR sequences turned up only very rarely across donors. In a later analysis, some 18,000 TCR beta sequences were associated with specific HLA alleles at a false discovery rate of 0.05. In a later analysis, most CMV-associated TCR beta chains were found to appear HLA-restricted, with HLA associations seemingly driven largely by CMV exposure. The 87-base-pair reads could not distinguish some IMGT-functional V segments, including TRBV6-2 and TRBV6-3, so those segments were excluded. Roughly uniform sequencing depth across donors was assumed in presence/absence analyses, although this assumption may not hold. In vitro tests confirmed that a few of the cytomegalovirus-associated TCR beta chains recognize cytomegalovirus antigens. A further reported finding was that TCR beta sequences accurately predicted the HLA-A and HLA-B alleles for most subjects in the first cohort. An association between a missense DCLRE1C variant and V-gene and J-gene trimming of TCR beta chains was found in a later genetic analysis and replicated in an independent cohort. The authors suggested that the approach could potentially be generalized to other disease states and immunological phenotypes. In this cohort, only TCR beta chains were sequenced, and detectable features were limited by the absence of alpha or paired-chain data. In an earlier analysis of 587 of the donors, most TCR beta V segments appeared in productive rearrangements about 90% or about 30% of the time, broadly matching IMGT annotations. According to a later analysis, parvovirus B19, influenza, CMV and Epstein-Barr virus appeared linked to several top co-occurrence clusters.

Library preparation used the immunoSEQ multiplex PCR assay. A mixture of 60 forward primers for TCR Vbeta segments and 13 reverse primers for TCR Jbeta segments was used in the multiplex PCR. A multiplex PCR assay on genomic DNA amplified the CDR3 region of rearranged TCR beta genes. On the Illumina HiSeq System, the amplified TCR beta libraries were sequenced as 87-base-pair reads. The study's own analysis went as follows. In a later analysis, 80 million or so unique TCR beta chains were counted across the 650 to 750 repertoires, and approximately 11 million of these chains were shared by at least two donors. Raw reads were error-corrected and collapsed into unique sequences by a nearest-neighbor algorithm in which closely related sequences were merged to remove PCR and sequencing errors. To assign V, D and J gene segments, CDR3 sequences were aligned to IMGT reference sequences. For a sequence to be retained, a match of at least six nucleotides to both a V gene segment and a J gene segment was required. Rearrangements were classified as productive when the CDR3 lacked stop codons and remained in frame with V and J, and all other rearrangements were classified as non-productive. Following IMGT convention, CDR3 was defined as the stretch from the second conserved V-encoded cysteine to the conserved J-encoded phenylalanine. In an earlier analysis of around 540 of the donors, sequences lacking an unambiguous match to a single V gene segment were excluded. An earlier analysis of 587 of the donors called V segments functional above 56.7% productive rearrangements and segregating when the between-donor standard deviation exceeded 5%. A statistical classification framework was built to diagnose cytomegalovirus status from the catalog of TCR beta chain sequences. V and J gene assignment, in a later analysis, came from comparing TCR nucleotide sequences with IMGT/GENE-DB human TR gene sequences. The TCRdist pipeline was used in a later analysis to assign CDR3 sequences and most-parsimonious VDJ recombination scenarios. In a later analysis, each TCR beta chain was defined by its CDR3 amino acid sequence together with its V-gene family, and reads without a unique V-gene family were excluded. To address suspected cross-contamination and a sequencing artifact, a later analysis removed a few hundred highly shared, low-generation-probability nucleotide sequences. In a later analysis, a clonal expansion index for each public chain was calculated from normalized within-repertoire ranks of inferred template counts. In a later analysis, generation probabilities were computed with a VDJ recombination model fitted to out-of-frame rearrangements, and the resulting probabilities were checked against IGoR. Hypergeometric tests were used in a later analysis to score TCR-TCR, TCR-HLA and TCR-CMV co-occurrence, with a repertoire-size bias correction applied to the TCR pairs. In a later analysis, false discovery rates were estimated by permuting HLA or CMV assignments 20 times. In a later analysis, co-occurring TCRs were grouped using DBSCAN, and TCRdist sequence similarity was added for clustering within HLA-allele-positive subsets. For co-occurrence clustering, repertoires with fewer than 30,000 or more than 120,000 public chains were excluded, along with four to six repertoires with anomalous nucleotide sharing. This immuneACCESS table, as held by TCRdb, lists in-frame sequences with V and J called but not all clones. Of the missing ones, under half trace to an unresolved V gene in checked studies; the others have no known cause. V and J calls and clone size are given by that table; D and trimming were obtained from the DNA. The table for this sample lists roughly 200,000 clones; over 65% of them were counted only once. Together, the top ten hold more than 3.5% of the sample.

Regarding this clone: Its cognate antigen has yet to be identified. Base-call qualities are not available, and no considerably larger clone is one nucleotide away.

In total, roughly 710 healthy bone marrow donors made up the cohort. Cohort members were all nominally healthy when sampled, although unrecorded immune exposures were likely present. The donor tested CMV seropositive, placing the donor among the approximately 310 seropositive members of the cohort. Each donor provided a peripheral blood sample, and peripheral blood mononuclear cells were used for TCR beta sequencing. Genomic DNA was extracted from the blood cell samples with the Qiagen DNeasy Blood Extraction Kit. Inclusive of the bounding cysteine and phenylalanine, the CDR3 is 16 residues long. CDR3 DNA is the only sequence kept; it has 48 bases, read in frame from the first base. Trimming leaves V shorter by 6 bases and J shorter by 3 bases, with the junction holding 10 bases beyond the gene matches. Looking up the germline V gene yields CDR1 SNHLY and CDR2 FYNNEI.

Here the chain combines TRBV2 and TRBJ2-5, with 10 bases in between that match TRBD1. The sample consisted of PBMCs. The source of this sequence is a woman in her sixties in good health and CMV-seropositive. The nucleotide sequence reads TGTGCCAGCAGGGGCTCACTCGGGACAGGGGAAGAGACCCAGTACTTC. Translated, it gives CASRGSLGTGEETQYF.